This T cell receptor (beta chain) was captured by sequencing in a study of blood T cell repertoires in COVID-19. Study summary: Some COVID-19 samples were acute and others convalescent; all came from the United States, Italy and Spain. T cells, B-cell-depleted T cells, or PBMCs supplied cDNA or gDNA.

Methods used by the authors: Researchers report that nucleated cell counts were estimated from reference gene primer amplification. Produced via immunoSEQ multiplex PCR; TCRdb's table is partial and in-frame only. The DNA was the basis for D and trimming; V, J and clone size are from that table. In the table there are roughly 300,000 clones, 86% of which are singletons. The V gene's germline CDR1 is SGHRS and CDR2 YFSETQ. Trimming removed 4 bases at V and 2 bases at J, with 16 bases between. The CDR3 is 15 amino acids. The clonotype originates from a woman aged 50 to 65 with acute or convalescent COVID-19. The sequenced material came from peripheral blood. The chain links TRBV5-1 to TRBJ2-7; D perhaps matches TRBD2 (5 bases). CDR3 protein: CASSKGQASPYEQYF. CDR3 coding DNA: TGCGCCAGCAGCAAGGGCCAAGCTAGCCCCTACGAGCAGTACTTC.